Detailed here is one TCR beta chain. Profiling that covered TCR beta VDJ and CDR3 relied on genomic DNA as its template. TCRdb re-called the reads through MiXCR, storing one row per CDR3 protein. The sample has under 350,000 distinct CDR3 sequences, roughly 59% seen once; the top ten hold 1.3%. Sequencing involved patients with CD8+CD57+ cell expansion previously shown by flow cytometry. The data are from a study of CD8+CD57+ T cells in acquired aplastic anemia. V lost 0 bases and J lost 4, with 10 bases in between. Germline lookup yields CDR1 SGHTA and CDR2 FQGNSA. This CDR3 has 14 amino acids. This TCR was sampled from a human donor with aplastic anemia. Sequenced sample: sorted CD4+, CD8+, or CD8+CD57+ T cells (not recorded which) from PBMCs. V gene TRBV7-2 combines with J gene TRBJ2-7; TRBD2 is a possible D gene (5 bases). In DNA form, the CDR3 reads TGTGCCAGCAGCTTAGCGATGGGAGAATACGAGCAGTACTTC. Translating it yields CASSLAMGEYEQYF. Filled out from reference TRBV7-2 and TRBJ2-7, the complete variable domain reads GAGVSQSPSNKVTEKGKDVELRCDPISGHTALYWYRQSLGQGLEFLIYFQGNSAPDKSGLPSDRFSAERTGGSVSTLTIQRTQQEDSAVYLCASSLAMGEYEQYFGPGTRLTVT.